Following are 4 T cell receptor beta chains from one sample sequenced in a study of OX40 agonist ivuxolimab in advanced cancers. Here immunoSEQ multiplex PCR was the method, and the copy in TCRdb shows in-frame clones only, minus some. The table shows approximately 76,000 clones, with approximately 85% occurring only once. The input for sequencing was CD4+ or CD8+ T cells sorted from blood, taken in a trial of the OX40 agonist ivuxolimab. The source is an adult with an advanced solid tumor such as melanoma, head and neck, liver or kidney cancer.

V gene TRBV7-2 combines with J gene TRBJ2-5; no definite D call. Germline V gives CDR1 SGHTA, CDR2 FQGNSA. The CDR3 consists of 15 residues. V was shortened by 5 bases and J by 2 bases, with 15 bases between the two germline ends. CDR3 amino acids: CASSPIQLLQETQYF. The CDR3 DNA is TGTGCCAGCAGCCCCATACAGCTTTTGCAAGAGACCCAGTACTTC.

V is TRBV9 and J is TRBJ2-1, with D maybe TRBD1 (7 bases). Germline-derived CDR1 and CDR2 are SGDLS and YYNGEE. The CDR3 spans 14 residues. V was pared by 1 base and J by 5 bases, with 10 bases between. The CDR3 reads CASSVQGGDNEQFF. The CDR3, as DNA: TGTGCCAGCAGCGTACAGGGGGGAGACAATGAGCAGTTCTTC.

The V call is TRBV25-1, the J call TRBJ2-2; tentative D call: TRBD1 (7 bases). Trimming pared 7 bases from V and 5 bases from J, leaving 17 bases between. CDR3 length: 15 amino acids. Germline V gene sequence: CDR1 MGHDK, CDR2 SYGVNS. The CDR3 region is CASMGGGGLTGELFF. CDR3 nucleotides: TGTGCCAGCATGGGAGGAGGGGGCTTGACCGGGGAGCTGTTTTTT.

This rearrangement joins TRBV7-2 to TRBJ1-6, with D uncertain. Germline V gene lookup returns CDR1 SGHTA and CDR2 FQGNSA. The CDR3 has 14 residues. V was clipped by 1 base and J by 8 bases, with 9 bases between them. The CDR3 loop reads CASSLGPADSPLHF. The DNA of the CDR3 is TGTGCCAGCAGCTTAGGCCCCGCGGATTCACCCCTCCACTTT.